Reported below is one T cell receptor beta chain. In the authors' methods: Reference gene primers were amplified, and this amplification served to estimate nucleated cell counts. Assay: immunoSEQ multiplex PCR; the TCRdb copy retains only in-frame clones and omits some. V and J calls and clone size are those listed in that table; D and trimming were worked out from the DNA. Found here are about 70,000 clones, over 80% of them singletons; the top ten hold around 5%. This record comes from a study of blood T cell repertoires in COVID-19. About the study: Material from acute and convalescent COVID-19 was sourced from the United States, Italy and Spain. The analysed material was cDNA or gDNA that came from T cells, B-cell-depleted T cells, or PBMCs.

The CDR3 contains 16 residues. Germline V gives CDR1 LGHNA, CDR2 YNFKEQ. The V and J ends lost 0 bases and 2 bases respectively, with 10 bases between them. V is TRBV4-2 and J is TRBJ2-2; D possibly corresponds to TRBD2 (6 bases). This sequence was found in a man between 45 and 60 years old with active COVID-19. Sequenced material: peripheral blood. CDR3 sequence: CASSQDPGLNTGELFF. The DNA for the CDR3 is TGTGCCAGCAGCCAAGACCCGGGACTCAACACCGGGGAGCTGTTTTTT.